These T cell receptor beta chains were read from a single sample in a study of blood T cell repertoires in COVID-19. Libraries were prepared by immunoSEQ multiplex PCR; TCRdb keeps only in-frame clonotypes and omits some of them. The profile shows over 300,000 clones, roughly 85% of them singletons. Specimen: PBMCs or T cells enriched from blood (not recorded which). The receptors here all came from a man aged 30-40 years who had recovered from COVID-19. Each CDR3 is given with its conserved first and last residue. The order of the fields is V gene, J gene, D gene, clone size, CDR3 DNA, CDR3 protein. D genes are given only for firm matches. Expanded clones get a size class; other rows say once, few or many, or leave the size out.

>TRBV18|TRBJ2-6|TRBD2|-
TGTGCCAGCTCACCAATTACGACGGGGGGTATATCTGGGGCCAACGTCCTGACTTTC
CASSPITTGGISGANVLTF
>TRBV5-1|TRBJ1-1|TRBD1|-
TGCGCCAGCAGCCCGGGGACAGATAACACTGAAGCTTTCTTT
CASSPGTDNTEAFF
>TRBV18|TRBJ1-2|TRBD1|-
TGTGCCAGCTCACCCGGGACAGGGGGGTATGGCTACACCTTC
CASSPGTGGYGYTF
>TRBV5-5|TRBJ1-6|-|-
TGTGCCAGCAGCTTGTTTACAGCGGGGTTGGGGGGTAATTCACCCCTCCACTTT
CASSLFTAGLGGNSPLHF
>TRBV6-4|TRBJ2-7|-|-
TGTGCCAGCAGTGACTCGCCCAACGGCGAGCAGTACTTC
CASSDSPNGEQYF
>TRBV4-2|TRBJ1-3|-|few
TGTGCCAGCAGCCAACTCCCCACCATATATTTT
CASSQLPTIYF
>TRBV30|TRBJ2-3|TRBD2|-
TGTGCCTGGAGTGTTAGCGGGGCAGCCACAGATACGCAGTATTTT
CAWSVSGAATDTQYF
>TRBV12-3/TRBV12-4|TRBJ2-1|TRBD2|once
TGTGCCAGCAGTCTTAGCGGGGGTCAACAGTTCTTC
CASSLSGGQQFF
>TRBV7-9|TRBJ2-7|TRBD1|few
TGTGCCAGCAGCTTAGCGTTGGGACAGGGCTACGAGCAGTACTTC
CASSLALGQGYEQYF
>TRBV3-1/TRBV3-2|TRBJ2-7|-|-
TGTGCCAGCAGCCAAGGCTATTCCGAGCAGTACTTC
CASSQGYSEQYF
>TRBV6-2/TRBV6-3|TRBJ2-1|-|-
TGTGCCAGCAGTTACACCGGCAGGGGCTACAATGAGCAGTTCTTC
CASSYTGRGYNEQFF
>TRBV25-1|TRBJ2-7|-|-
TGTGCCAGCAGTACGAACAGGGTTAACGAGCAGTACTTC
CASSTNRVNEQYF
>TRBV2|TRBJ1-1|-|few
TGTGCCAGCAGGGCAGGACAGTTACATAACACTGAAGCTTTCTTT
CASRAGQLHNTEAFF
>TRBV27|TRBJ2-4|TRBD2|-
TGTGCCAGCAGTTTAGGGGGGGGAGCCAAAAACATTCAGTACTTC
CASSLGGGAKNIQYF
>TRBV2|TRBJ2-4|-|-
TGTGCCAGCAGTGAAAGTGGGTTTTCGGGAAACATTCAGTACTTC
CASSESGFSGNIQYF
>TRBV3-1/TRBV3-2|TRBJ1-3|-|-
TGTGCCAGCAGCCAACAGGGTACGGGAAACACCATATATTTT
CASSQQGTGNTIYF
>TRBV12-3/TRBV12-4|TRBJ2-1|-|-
TGTGCCAGCAAATTAGGCGGTTACAATGAGCAGTTCTTC
CASKLGGYNEQFF
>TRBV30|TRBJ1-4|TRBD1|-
TGTGCCTGGAGTGAACCGGGACAGGGGCATGAAAAACTGTTTTTT
CAWSEPGQGHEKLFF
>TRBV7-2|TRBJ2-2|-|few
TGTGCCAGCAGCTTAGCGCCTTCAGGGAGGTCGAACACCGGGGAGCTGTTTTTT
CASSLAPSGRSNTGELFF
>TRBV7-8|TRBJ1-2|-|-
TGTGCCAGCAGCCCAGTGGAGGGCTTGAACTATGGCTACACCTTC
CASSPVEGLNYGYTF